This T cell receptor (beta chain) is from a study of blood T cell repertoires in COVID-19. Across the study: Material from acute and convalescent COVID-19 was sourced from the United States, Italy and Spain. Sample material is recorded as cDNA or gDNA derived from T cells, B-cell-depleted T cells, or PBMCs.

From germline, CDR1 is SGHVS and CDR2 FQNEAQ. V was cut by 2 bases and J by 5 bases, with 12 bases left in between. This CDR3 spans 14 amino acids. Under the authors' procedure: Counts of nucleated cells, estimated from reference gene primer amplification, were obtained. The data were produced by immunoSEQ multiplex PCR, yet TCRdb's version contains in-frame clones alone and is incomplete. For V, J and clone size, that table is used; D and trimming come from the DNA. The sample records fewer than 150,000 clones, about three quarters being singletons. A few counts support this clone. V usage is TRBV7-8 and J usage is TRBJ2-5; maybe TRBD1 (5 bases). The clonotype comes from a human donor with acute or convalescent COVID-19. The donor label of this sample is uncertain. What was sequenced was peripheral blood. In DNA form, the CDR3 reads TGTGCCAGCAGCTTATCCAGGGTCGGGGAGACCCAGTACTTC. Translated: CASSLSRVGETQYF.